These T cell receptor beta chains were read from a single sample in a study of T cell repertoires in cytomegalovirus infection. In TCRdb, the reads were re-called with MiXCR into one record per CDR3 protein. Counted here are about 150,000 distinct CDR3 sequences, 20% to 25% occurring once; the ten biggest clones make up 9.5% to 12%. The source material was PBMCs. Every receptor here comes from a human donor in good health (CMV status not recorded). Some clones in this sample may be carry-over from other donors' samples. Both conserved end residues are part of each CDR3. A D gene is named only where the DNA matches it firmly. Clone size appears in some rows only: once, few, many, or a class for an expanded clone.

many,.,TRBV7-9,TRBJ2-7,CASSGTGQQAYEQYF,TGTGCCAGCAGCGGCACTGGACAGCAAGCCTACGAGCAGTACTTC
.,TRBD2,TRBV7-8,TRBJ2-1,CASSLVASGVGNNEQFF,TGTGCCAGCAGCTTAGTGGCTAGCGGGGTAGGAAACAATGAGCAGTTCTTC
.,.,TRBV28,TRBJ1-1,CASGTGPLDTEAFF,TGTGCCAGCGGGACCGGCCCTTTGGACACTGAAGCTTTCTTT
few,.,TRBV6-4,TRBJ2-2,CASSEGRSGELFF,TGTGCCAGCAGTGAAGGGCGGTCCGGGGAGCTGTTTTTT
.,TRBD2,TRBV28,TRBJ2-3,CASSRASGMGPDTQYF,TGTGCCAGCAGCCGGGCTAGCGGGATGGGTCCAGATACGCAGTATTTT
few,.,TRBV10-3,TRBJ2-3,CAISGLFAGADTQYF,TGTGCCATCAGTGGACTCTTTGCCGGGGCCGATACGCAGTATTTT
few,.,TRBV6-6,TRBJ2-1,CASRPLARRGAYNEQFF,TGTGCCAGCAGACCCCTAGCGCGACGAGGTGCCTACAATGAGCAGTTCTTC
many,.,TRBV28,TRBJ2-7,CASSWRVPGEQYF,TGTGCCAGCAGTTGGCGGGTCCCTGGCGAGCAGTACTTC
few,.,TRBV5-1,TRBJ2-1,CASSLTWNEQFF,TGCGCCAGCAGCTTGACATGGAATGAGCAGTTCTTC
few,TRBD1,TRBV2,TRBJ2-1,CATKSGGGFNEQFF,TGTGCCACCAAATCAGGGGGCGGGTTCAATGAGCAGTTCTTC
.,.,TRBV5-1,TRBJ1-2,CASSLDGAGYTF,TGCGCCAGCAGCTTGGACGGGGCTGGCTACACCTTC
many,.,TRBV7-2,TRBJ2-5,CASSRPGFQETQYF,TGTGCCAGCAGCCGACCGGGATTTCAAGAGACCCAGTACTTC
.,TRBD1,TRBV7-2,TRBJ2-3,CASSSQGASTDTQYF,TGTGCCAGCAGCTCCCAGGGGGCTAGCACAGATACGCAGTATTTT
.,TRBD1,TRBV6-6,TRBJ2-7,CASRLGTGGDEQYF,TGTGCCAGCAGACTCGGGACAGGGGGCGACGAGCAGTACTTC
many,.,TRBV10-3,TRBJ1-2,CAIQAITDYGYTF,TGTGCCATCCAAGCGATTACGGACTATGGCTACACCTTC
many,.,TRBV18,TRBJ1-1,CASSPDTDYNTEAFF,TGTGCCAGCTCACCAGATACCGACTACAACACTGAAGCTTTCTTT
.,.,TRBV29-1,TRBJ1-1,CSVGWGTEAFF,TGCAGCGTTGGTTGGGGAACTGAAGCTTTCTTT
.,.,TRBV3-1,TRBJ1-1,CASSHVGIGTEAFF,TGTGCCAGCAGCCACGTGGGAATCGGCACTGAAGCTTTCTTT
few,TRBD1,TRBV7-2,TRBJ2-7,CASSSYRGSYEQYF,TGTGCCAGCAGCTCCTACAGGGGTAGCTACGAGCAGTACTTC
many,.,TRBV6-6,TRBJ1-1,CASSYSDWNTEAFF,TGTGCCAGCAGTTACTCAGATTGGAACACTGAAGCTTTCTTT
once,.,TRBV11-3,TRBJ2-2,CASSPEPTNTGELFF,TGTGCCAGCAGTCCTGAACCGACGAATACCGGGGAGCTGTTTTTT
few,.,TRBV20-1,TRBJ2-1,CSARAGSTMYNEQFF,TGCAGTGCTAGAGCCGGGTCCACCATGTACAATGAGCAGTTCTTC
many,.,TRBV7-2,TRBJ1-2,CASSGSVNYGYTF,TGTGCCAGCAGCGGCAGTGTTAACTATGGCTACACCTTC
many,.,TRBV6-5,TRBJ2-5,CASRPTVTGRRETQYF,TGTGCCAGCAGACCTACCGTTACAGGGAGGCGAGAGACCCAGTACTTC
.,TRBD2,TRBV6-5,TRBJ2-3,CASSYAAGATDTQYF,TGTGCCAGCAGTTACGCAGCGGGGGCCACAGATACGCAGTATTTT
.,.,TRBV15,TRBJ1-2,CATSRDGQNGYTF,TGTGCCACCAGCAGAGATGGCCAGAATGGCTACACCTTC
few,.,TRBV4-3,TRBJ1-1,CASSQAGLEGTEAFF,TGCGCCAGCAGCCAAGCAGGGCTTGAGGGGACTGAAGCTTTCTTT
.,.,TRBV28,TRBJ1-5,CASSLRGARTSNQPQHF,TGTGCCAGCAGTCTAAGGGGGGCACGGACTAGCAATCAGCCCCAGCATTTT
.,.,TRBV20-1,TRBJ2-7,CSARGSPPYEQYF,TGCAGCGCGAGGGGCAGTCCGCCCTACGAGCAGTACTTC
.,TRBD1,TRBV29-1,TRBJ1-1,CSVRQGGNTEAFF,TGCAGCGTTCGACAGGGGGGGAACACTGAAGCTTTCTTT
few,TRBD2,TRBV20-1,TRBJ2-1,CSAYRTSGKYGEQFF,TGCAGTGCATACCGGACTAGCGGGAAATATGGTGAGCAGTTCTTC
.,.,TRBV4-1,TRBJ2-3,CASSQTRPDTQYF,TGCGCCAGCAGCCAAACGCGCCCAGATACGCAGTATTTT
many,.,TRBV7-8,TRBJ1-6,CASSLTPENSPLHF,TGTGCCAGCAGCTTAACCCCGGAGAATTCACCCCTCCACTTT
few,.,TRBV28,TRBJ1-1,CASRTRQSEAFF,TGTGCCAGCAGGACCAGACAGAGTGAAGCTTTCTTT
many,TRBD2,TRBV7-8,TRBJ2-7,CASGAGGYEQYF,TGTGCCAGCGGGGCGGGAGGGTACGAGCAGTACTTC
few,TRBD1,TRBV15,TRBJ1-2,CATSRESDRNYGYTF,TGTGCCACCAGCAGAGAATCGGACAGGAACTATGGCTACACCTTC
few,.,TRBV7-9,TRBJ1-5,CASSEGGSNQPQHF,TGTGCCAGCAGCGAGGGCGGGAGCAATCAGCCCCAGCATTTT
.,.,TRBV4-3,TRBJ2-7,CASSQEEASYEQYF,TGCGCCAGCAGCCAAGAAGAGGCCTCCTACGAGCAGTACTTC
.,TRBD2,TRBV2,TRBJ2-2,CASDTSGENTGELFF,TGTGCCAGCGATACGAGCGGGGAGAACACCGGGGAGCTGTTTTTT
many,TRBD2,TRBV20-1,TRBJ2-7,CSARTSGRYEQYF,TGCAGTGCCCGTACTAGCGGGCGTTACGAGCAGTACTTC
medium-sized,TRBD1,TRBV7-2,TRBJ2-7,CASSLIGTAYEQYF,TGTGCCAGCAGCTTAATAGGGACAGCCTACGAGCAGTACTTC
.,TRBD2,TRBV28,TRBJ2-3,CASSSVAGGGTQYF,TGTGCCAGCAGTTCCGTGGCGGGGGGAGGTACGCAGTATTTT
few,TRBD2,TRBV14,TRBJ2-2,CASSQEELAGNTGELFF,TGTGCCAGCAGCCAAGAAGAACTAGCGGGAAACACCGGGGAGCTGTTTTTT
few,TRBD1,TRBV7-2,TRBJ1-5,CASSLGDRVFRNQPQHF,TGTGCCAGCAGCTTAGGGGACAGGGTATTTCGCAATCAGCCCCAGCATTTT
.,TRBD1,TRBV2,TRBJ1-1,CAIYVRGYTEAFF,TGTGCCATCTACGTCAGGGGGTACACTGAAGCTTTCTTT
many,TRBD2,TRBV12-3/TRBV12-4,TRBJ2-7,CASSLSGVYEQYF,TGTGCCAGCAGTTTGAGCGGGGTCTACGAGCAGTACTTC
many,.,TRBV5-4,TRBJ2-7,CASSLGLHSYEQYF,TGTGCCAGCAGCCTGGGACTTCACTCCTACGAGCAGTACTTC
.,TRBD2,TRBV29-1,TRBJ2-7,CSVEGTSTAGGGQYF,TGCAGCGTTGAAGGTACCTCGACAGCCGGGGGGGGGCAGTACTTC
.,TRBD2,TRBV7-2,TRBJ2-2,CASSREGTRGTGELFF,TGTGCCAGCAGCCGTGAAGGGACTAGAGGTACCGGGGAGCTGTTTTTT
few,.,TRBV20-1,TRBJ1-1,CSARDMTASVNTEAFF,TGCAGTGCTAGAGATATGACAGCATCGGTGAACACTGAAGCTTTCTTT
.,.,TRBV7-2,TRBJ1-4,CASSFGQGKLFF,TGTGCCAGCAGCTTTGGCCAGGGAAAACTGTTTTTT
.,TRBD2,TRBV28,TRBJ2-2,CASSSPLLLAGDNTGELFF,TGTGCCAGCAGCTCACCACTCCTCCTAGCGGGCGATAACACCGGGGAGCTGTTTTTT
.,.,TRBV7-9,TRBJ1-3,CASTPSGLGSGNTIYF,TGTGCCAGCACCCCCTCCGGACTGGGCTCTGGAAACACCATATATTTT